A selection of T cell receptor beta chains follows, all from one sample in a study of shared T cell receptors in the human thymus. The table came from immunoSEQ multiplex PCR; TCRdb's copy has only in-frame clones and leaves some out. The data contain 700,000 to 750,000 clones, approximately 83% of them seen just once; the ten biggest clones take up under 0.012%. These data were also filed under a second study, of human thymus T cells.

The sample taken for sequencing was thymocytes. The receptors stem from a girl under three years old with a congenital heart defect. CDR3s include the opening cysteine and the closing phenylalanine or tryptophan. D genes are given only for firm matches. Clone size is stated in some rows and not others, as once, few, many or a class when expanded.

V gene	clone size	J gene	D gene	CDR3 DNA	CDR3 protein
TRBV20-1	NA	TRBJ2-3	NA	TGCAGTGCCATTGTCACAGATACGCAGTATTTT	CSAIVTDTQYF
TRBV29-1	NA	TRBJ2-6	NA	TGCAGCGTTGAAGATTGGACACACTTCAGCTCTGGGGCCAACGTCCTGACTTTC	CSVEDWTHFSSGANVLTF
TRBV2	NA	TRBJ2-3	TRBD1	TGTGCCAGCAGTGAAACGCAGGGGGAGCGGGATACGCAGTATTTT	CASSETQGERDTQYF
TRBV27	NA	TRBJ1-5	NA	TGTGCCAGCAGTTTCATTGGGAAGCGGGGACCGAATCAGCCCCAGCATTTT	CASSFIGKRGPNQPQHF
TRBV20-1	NA	TRBJ2-5	NA	TGCAGTGCCCCAAGGGAGGAGACCCAGTACTTC	CSAPREETQYF
TRBV5-5	NA	TRBJ1-5	TRBD1	TGTGCCAGCAGCTCAGGGGGCTGGAGTCAGCCCCAGCATTTT	CASSSGGWSQPQHF
TRBV5-1	NA	TRBJ2-1	NA	TGCGCCAGCAGCCACCTAAACCGGACAGTATGTGAGCAGTTCTTC	CASSHLNRTVCEQFF
TRBV25-1	NA	TRBJ2-1	NA	TGTGCCAGCAGTTACTTCGCTAGCTCGGTCTACAATGAGCAGTTCTTC	CASSYFASSVYNEQFF
TRBV9	NA	TRBJ1-2	TRBD1	TGTGCCAGCAGCGTACGAGACAGGGTGAACTATGGCTACACCTTC	CASSVRDRVNYGYTF
TRBV28	few	TRBJ2-5	NA	TGTGCCAGCAGTTTAGGTCCAGAACAAGAGACCCAGTACTTC	CASSLGPEQETQYF
TRBV4-3	NA	TRBJ1-1	NA	TGCGCCAGCAGCCAAGGAATGCAGGCCCTCGGGAACACTGAAGCTTTCTTT	CASSQGMQALGNTEAFF